This T cell receptor beta chain was captured in a study of blood T cell repertoires in COVID-19 (TCRdb year 2020). A note on the overall study: Samples covering the acute and convalescent phases of COVID-19 were provided by collaborators in the United States, Italy and Spain. The prospective study material was composed of cDNA or gDNA derived from T cells, B-cell-depleted T cells, or PBMCs. The dataset comprised deeply sampled blood TCRbeta repertoires from subjects exposed to, actively infected with, or recovered from COVID-19. The repertoires were released in a freely available public database intended as a resource for research on the immune response to SARS-CoV-2. The samples were drawn from two sources: the first 160 participants of the ongoing ImmuneRACE study, and fewer than 1,500 subjects contributed by 6 global collaborators. Sample metadata almost always included a de-identified subject ID, COVID-19 status, age in years and sex. Where HLA class I and class II types were available, the types were taken from metadata supplied by the sample provider, not from assay-based typing.

V is cut back by 1 base and J by 2 bases, with 4 bases in the junction unmatched. Via the germline V gene, CDR1 is SGHNT and CDR2 YENEEA. From the cysteine up to the phenylalanine, the CDR3 has a length of 16 residues. The kept DNA is CDR3 alone, 48 bases in frame from the first base. Remarks on this clone: The target of this receptor is not known. No base qualities exist here, and no much larger clone lies one base off it.

Enrolling through a virtual design, the prospective study's participants ranged in age from roughly 18 to 90 years and lived across about two dozen United States geographic areas. Cohort assignment in the prospective study relied on participant-reported clinical history from a screening survey and a study questionnaire. Exposed participants were defined as having been in contact with someone with a PCR-confirmed or clinician-diagnosed COVID-19 case within 2 weeks of study entry. In the prospective study, whole blood, serum and a nasopharyngeal or oropharyngeal swab were collected from each participant by mobile phlebotomists. Participants in the prospective study had the option to provide additional blood draws and questionnaires over an approximately 2-month period. Before DNA extraction, blood samples from the prospective study were shipped at room temperature or frozen. The research as a whole found: The amount of clinical and demographic metadata varied by source and participant and was provided uncurated.

TCRbeta CDR3 regions were amplified from genomic DNA using the immunoSEQ Assay, a bias-controlled multiplex PCR. The authors' pipeline ran thus. The number of nucleated cells in each sample was estimated by amplification of reference gene primers within the assay. To quantify the absolute abundance of each unique TCRbeta CDR3 rearrangement, sequence reads were collapsed and filtered. Productive Simpson clonality was computed per sample as the square root of Simpson's diversity index over productive rearrangements. TCRdb carries this immuneACCESS record with in-frame sequences only. Its versions omit some clonotypes, under half of them owing to an unresolved V gene in the studies checked, with the rest unexplained. That table supplies the V and J calls and clone size; D and trimming were determined from the DNA. Counted in this sample were about 190,000 clones; 80% to 85% of them appeared once. The ten largest make up more than 3% of the sample.

The source of this sequence is a woman aged 25-40 years who had been exposed to COVID-19. In this chain, TRBV11-3 is recombined with TRBJ2-3; 9 of the junction bases match TRBD2. The sequenced sample consisted of PBMCs or T cells enriched from blood (not recorded which). The CDR3 has the sequence CASSLGLAELTDTQYF. DNA sequence: TGTGCCAGCAGCTTAGGACTAGCGGAGCTCACAGATACGCAGTATTTT.